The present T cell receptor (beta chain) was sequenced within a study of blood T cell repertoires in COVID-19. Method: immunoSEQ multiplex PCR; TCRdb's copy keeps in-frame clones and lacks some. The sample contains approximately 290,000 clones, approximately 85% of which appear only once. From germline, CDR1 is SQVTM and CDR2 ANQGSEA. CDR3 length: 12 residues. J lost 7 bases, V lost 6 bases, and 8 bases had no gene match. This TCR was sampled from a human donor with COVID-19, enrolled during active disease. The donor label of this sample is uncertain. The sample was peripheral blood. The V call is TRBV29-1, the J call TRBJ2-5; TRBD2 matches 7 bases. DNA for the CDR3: TGCAGCGTGGACCAAGCGGGGAGGACCCAGTACTTC. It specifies CSVDQAGRTQYF.